This entry concerns a single T cell receptor beta chain. Clones were read by immunoSEQ multiplex PCR, and TCRdb kept only the in-frame ones, dropping some. The sample shows approximately 170,000 clones, about 85% of them seen only once. V lost 6 bases to trimming and J lost 1 base; unmatched junction nucleotides: 3. CDR3 length: 14 residues. CDR1 MNHEY and CDR2 SVGAGI come from the germline V gene. This entry belongs to a study of blood T cell repertoires in COVID-19. The TCR was taken from a man of 80 years or more with COVID-19, enrolled during active disease. V is TRBV6-5 and J is TRBJ1-3, with 7 bases identical to TRBD1. Source material: peripheral blood. The CDR3 reads CASSLQGSGNTIYF. The CDR3 DNA reads as TGTGCCAGCAGCTTACAGGGGTCTGGAAACACCATATATTTT.